The 26 T cell receptor beta chains below were found in one sample sequenced in a study of blood T cell repertoires in COVID-19. Some clones are missing from TCRdb's copy, which holds only in-frame ones; the method was immunoSEQ multiplex PCR. The table lists over 400,000 clones, 75% to 90% of them singletons, with 3% to 3.5% in the top ten. The sample comprised peripheral blood. The receptors stem from a human donor in a cohort sampled during active COVID-19.

This clone was counted once. The V gene is TRBV5-6, the J gene TRBJ2-3; no firm D call. CDR3 size: 12 residues. CDR1 and CDR2 (germline): SGHDT, YYEEEE. Trimming took off 5 bases at V and 4 bases at J, with 8 bases between the two ends. CDR3 region: CASRRGADTQYF. The CDR3 region has the DNA TGTGCCAGCAGAAGAGGTGCAGATACGCAGTATTTT.

This clone was recorded a few times. V and J are TRBV19 and TRBJ1-5, with 7 bases that match TRBD1. The CDR3 contains 15 residues. After removal of 8 bases from V and 9 bases from J, the junction contained 16 bases not matched to a gene. Germline V gene sequence: CDR1 LNHDA, CDR2 SQIVND (reference sequence). CDR3: CASRSAYPTGWPQHF. CDR3 nucleotide sequence: TGTGCCAGTCGGAGTGCCTACCCGACAGGGTGGCCCCAGCATTTT.

The chain employs TRBV3-1 (or the pseudogene TRBV3-2) and TRBJ1-2; D gene ambiguous. CDR3 length: 14 amino acids. The germline V gene has CDR1 LGHDT and CDR2 YNNKEL (reference sequence). V was shortened by 4 bases and J by 7 bases, with 16 bases between the two germline ends. The CDR3: CASSPTGREGGYTF. CDR3 in DNA: TGTGCCAGCAGCCCAACCGGGAGGGAGGGTGGCTACACCTTC.

The chain uses TRBV5-1 and TRBJ1-6; D gene unclear. Trimming stripped 0 bases from V and 6 bases from J, with 7 bases between. The CDR3 sequence is 14 residues long. The V gene's germline CDR1 is SGHRS and CDR2 YFSETQ. This CDR3 reads CASSLEQPNSPLHF. CDR3 DNA: TGCGCCAGCAGCTTGGAACAGCCTAATTCACCCCTCCACTTT.

The V gene is TRBV5-1, the J gene TRBJ1-3; D not certain. This CDR3 has 16 residues. Germline V gene data show CDR1 as SGHRS and CDR2 as YFSETQ. With 0 bases removed from V and 2 bases from J, the gap between germline ends came to 12 bases. Here the CDR3 reads CASSLALEGTGNTIYF. In DNA form, the CDR3 reads TGCGCCAGCAGCTTGGCCCTAGAGGGAACTGGAAACACCATATATTTT. Combining the CDR3 with reference TRBV5-1 and TRBJ1-3 gives the whole variable domain KAGVTQTPRYLIKTRGQQVTLSCSPISGHRSVSWYQQTPGQGLQFLFEYFSETQRNKGNFPGRFSGRQFSNSRSEMNVSTLELGDSALYLCASSLALEGTGNTIYFGEGSWLTVV.

J is TRBJ1-1 and V is TRBV12-3 or TRBV12-4, with unresolved D. The ends were cut back, 6 bases at V and 4 bases at J, with 12 bases in the middle. CDR3 length: 13 residues. CDR3 nucleotides: TGTGCCAGCAGGTACGGTAGGAGCACTGAAGCTTTCTTT. Translating it yields CASRYGRSTEAFF.

CDR3 loop: CASRPGQVPGELFF. CDR3 nucleotides: TGTGCCAGCAGGCCGGGACAGGTCCCCGGGGAGCTGTTTTTT. The chain couples TRBV27 to TRBJ2-2, with 8 bases matching TRBD1. This CDR3 contains 14 residues. V dropped 6 bases and J dropped 6; count of bases not matched to a gene: 6. The germline V gene encodes CDR1 MNHEY and CDR2 SMNVEV (reference sequence).

CDR3 sequence reads: CASSLDRGPTDTQYF. CDR3 nucleotide sequence: TGTGCCAGCTCACTGGACAGGGGCCCCACAGATACGCAGTATTTT. This rearrangement joins TRBV18 to TRBJ2-3, with TRBD1 identical over 9 bases. From germline, CDR1 is KGHSH and CDR2 LQKENI. This CDR3 comprises 15 residues. After removal of 4 bases from V and 2 bases from J, the junction contained 4 bases not matched to a gene.

This chain links TRBV18 with TRBJ1-1; D uncertain. The CDR3 is made up of 14 amino acids. Germline loops: CDR1 KGHSH, CDR2 LQKENI. Trimming removed 6 bases at V and 2 bases at J, with 13 bases between. CDR3 protein: CASSNGAGNTEAFF. For the CDR3, the DNA is TGTGCCAGCTCGAACGGAGCGGGAAACACTGAAGCTTTCTTT.

The V call is TRBV5-8, the J call TRBJ1-3; 8 positions agree with TRBD1. The trim removed 0 bases at V and 0 bases at J, leaving 2 bases unmatched. The length of the CDR3 is 16 residues. Germline CDR1 reads SGHTS; CDR2 reads YDEGEE. Here the CDR3 reads CASSLDRGISGNTIYF. The DNA of the CDR3 is TGTGCCAGCAGCTTGGACAGGGGGATCTCTGGAAACACCATATATTTT.

This clone was seen more than once but under ten times. The chain uses TRBV27 and TRBJ2-1, with D tentatively TRBD1 (6 bases). Trimming shortened V by 6 bases and J by 3 bases, and 9 bases separated the two germline ends. This CDR3 region has 13 residues. Germline CDR1 reads MNHEY; CDR2 reads SMNVEV (reference sequence). CDR3: CASRDSYYNEQFF. CDR3 bases: TGTGCCAGCAGGGACAGCTACTACAATGAGCAGTTCTTC.

The V gene is TRBV5-8, the J gene TRBJ2-7; D is perhaps TRBD2 (5 bases). CDR1 is SGHTS, CDR2 YDEGEE, per germline. The CDR3 runs 14 residues. Trimming removed 1 base at V and 2 bases at J, with 10 bases between. DNA for the CDR3: TGTGCCAGCAGCTTGCGGGGAATAGCCTACGAGCAGTACTTC. Protein: CASSLRGIAYEQYF.

The chain uses TRBV7-9 and TRBJ1-1, with a tentative D call TRBD1 (5 bases). CDR3 length: 17 amino acids. V lost 1 base, J lost 1 base, and 16 bases lay in between. Germline V gives CDR1 SEHNR, CDR2 FQNEAQ (reference sequence). CDR3 residues: CASSLVQGRFGNTEAFF. In DNA, the CDR3 is TGTGCCAGCAGCTTAGTCCAGGGCAGGTTCGGGAACACTGAAGCTTTCTTT.

The chain joins TRBV7-9 to TRBJ2-5, with D perhaps TRBD2 (6 bases). Germline-derived CDR1 and CDR2 are SEHNR and FQNEAQ (reference sequence). CDR3 length: 13 residues. Trimming removed 5 bases from V and 5 bases from J, with 12 bases in between. The DNA of the CDR3 is TGTGCCAGCAGCGATTCTGGGGGGGAGACCCAGTACTTC. Protein product: CASSDSGGETQYF. The full variable domain, rest sourced from reference TRBV7-9 and TRBJ2-5, is DTGVSQNPRHKITKRGQNVTFRCDPISEHNRLYWYRQTLGQGPEFLTYFQNEAQLEKSRLLSDRFSAERPKGSFSTLEIQRTEQGDSAMYLCASSDSGGETQYFGPGTRLLVL.

The chain carries TRBV12-3 or TRBV12-4 and TRBJ1-1, with D possibly being TRBD1 (5 bases). This CDR3 is built from 13 residues. The V end was cut by 5 bases, the J end by 6 bases, with 13 bases between. CDR3: CASSEQELAEAFF. The CDR3, as DNA: TGTGCCAGCAGTGAACAGGAGCTCGCTGAAGCTTTCTTT.

The chain recombines TRBV5-4 with TRBJ1-3; D unresolved. The CDR3 loop spans 15 amino acids. Trimming took off 5 bases at V and 4 bases at J, with 16 bases between the two ends. CDR1 is SGHNT, CDR2 YYREEE, per germline (reference sequence). DNA for the CDR3: TGTGCCAGCAGGGCCGACCAGGTCCCAGGAAACACCATATATTTT. Translating gives CASRADQVPGNTIYF. Using reference TRBV5-4 and TRBJ1-3 for the parts outside the CDR3, the full variable domain is ETGVTQSPTHLIKTRGQQVTLRCSSQSGHNTVSWYQQALGQGPQFIFQYYREEENGRGNFPPRFSGLQFPNYSSELNVNALELDDSALYLCASRADQVPGNTIYFGEGSWLTVV.

This sequence joins TRBV14 and TRBJ2-1; a possible D gene is TRBD1 (6 bases). V dropped 5 bases and J dropped 5 bases, with 13 bases sitting between them. The CDR3 is 14 amino acids. Germline lookup yields CDR1 SGHDN and CDR2 FVKESK. Here the CDR3 DNA reads TGTGCCAGCAGCTTCCTAGGACAGAACAATGAGCAGTTCTTC. This translates into CASSFLGQNNEQFF.

This rearrangement joins TRBV7-8 to TRBJ1-2; 7 nucleotides match TRBD1. CDR1 and CDR2 (germline): SGHVS, FQNEAQ. J was trimmed by 3 bases and V by 5 bases; bases with no gene match: 12. This CDR3 contains 16 residues. The DNA of the CDR3 is TGTGCCAGCAGCCGAGAAATGACAGGGAGAGACTATGGCTACACCTTC. Amino acids: CASSREMTGRDYGYTF.

The rearrangement links TRBV7-2 to TRBJ2-5; TRBD2 aligns across 8 bases. Germline CDR1 is SGHTA and CDR2 is FQGNSA. V shed 5 bases and J 7 bases; nucleotides not matched to a gene: 6. The CDR3 consists of 13 residues. The CDR3 DNA is TGTGCCAGCAGCCCGGACGGGGGGGGGACCCAGTACTTC. Amino acid sequence: CASSPDGGGTQYF. Full variable domain (remainder filled in from reference TRBV7-2 and TRBJ2-5): GAGVSQSPSNKVTEKGKDVELRCDPISGHTALYWYRQSLGQGLEFLIYFQGNSAPDKSGLPSDRFSAERTGGSVSTLTIQRTQQEDSAVYLCASSPDGGGTQYFGPGTRLLVL.

DNA of the CDR3: TGTGCCAGCAGTGACCCGACTAGCGGGAACCCCTACGAGCAGTACTTC. This encodes CASSDPTSGNPYEQYF. This chain joins TRBV6-1 and TRBJ2-7; TRBD2 agrees at 11 bases. V gave up 3 bases and J gave up 2 bases; unmatched junction bases: 6. This CDR3 contains 16 residues. Germline CDR1 reads MNHNS; CDR2 reads SASEGT.

About this clone: Other nucleotide sequences from this sample produce the same CDR3. J is TRBJ1-1 and V is TRBV5-1; 8 bases are a match to TRBD1. The CDR3 has 14 amino acids. The trim removed 1 base at V and 6 bases at J, leaving 5 bases unmatched. The V gene's germline CDR1 is SGHRS and CDR2 YFSETQ. CDR3 in DNA: TGCGCCAGCAGCTTGAGACAGGGGACCGCTGAAGCTTTCTTT. This translates into CASSLRQGTAEAFF.

The chain couples TRBV7-8 to TRBJ2-5; 10 nucleotides line up with TRBD1. Germline CDR1 SGHVS, CDR2 FQNEAQ. V lost 5 bases to trimming and J lost 7 bases; unmatched junction nucleotides: 10. The CDR3 contains 15 residues. The CDR3: CASSREGQGDVTQYF. The CDR3 DNA sequence: TGTGCCAGCAGCCGGGAAGGACAGGGGGATGTGACCCAGTACTTC.

The chain is built from TRBV19 and TRBJ2-3; tentative D call: TRBD1 (5 bases). Germline CDR1 is LNHDA and CDR2 is SQIVND (reference sequence). The CDR3 has 15 residues. The V and J ends lost 3 bases and 2 bases respectively, with 12 bases between them. CDR3 in amino acids: CASSMGRVNTDTQYF. The CDR3 DNA reads TGTGCCAGTAGTATGGGCAGGGTAAACACAGATACGCAGTATTTT.

This clone appeared once. The rearrangement links TRBV12-3 or TRBV12-4 to TRBJ1-2; D is unresolved. V lost 1 base and J 7 bases, leaving 10 bases between the germline ends. The CDR3 contains 13 residues. The CDR3, as DNA: TGTGCCAGCAGTTTAGTGATGAGTGTTGGCTACACCTTC. The encoded protein is CASSLVMSVGYTF.

In its sample, this clone was seen once. This chain links TRBV3-1 (or the pseudogene TRBV3-2) with TRBJ1-1; D gene unclear. The length of the CDR3 is 16 residues. The ends were cut back, 2 bases at V and 6 bases at J, with 19 bases in the middle. Looked up from germline, CDR1 is LGHDT and CDR2 is YNNKEL (reference sequence). The CDR3 spells CASSQTKPRKAAEAFF. CDR3 nucleotide sequence: TGTGCCAGCAGCCAAACGAAGCCAAGGAAAGCGGCTGAAGCTTTCTTT.

The CDR3 region has the DNA TGTGCCAGCAGCTTAGCAGGGGCCAACTATGGCTACACCTTC. It yields the protein CASSLAGANYGYTF. The rearrangement uses TRBV7-8 and TRBJ1-2; possible D gene TRBD1, 5 bases. With 0 bases removed from V and 2 bases from J, the gap between germline ends came to 7 bases. The CDR3 spans 14 residues. Germline values: CDR1 SGHVS, CDR2 FQNEAQ. Variable domain in full (rest from reference TRBV7-8 and TRBJ1-2): GAGVSQSPRYKVAKRGQDVALRCDPISGHVSLFWYQQALGQGPEFLTYFQNEAQLDKSGLPSDRFFAERPEGSVSTLKIQRTQQEDSAVYLCASSLAGANYGYTFGSGTRLTVV.